What follows are 6 T cell receptor beta chains derived from one specimen sequenced in a study of CD8 T cells in ankylosing spondylitis. In TCRdb, the 5' RACE reads were re-called with MiXCR into one record per CDR3 protein. The sample contains about 160,000 distinct CDR3 sequences, 9.8% of which appear only once. The specimen sequenced was blood, either unsorted or a sorted T cell fraction (not recorded which). All receptors come from a female donor with ankylosing spondylitis or in good health (not recorded which).

The chain carries TRBV20-1 and TRBJ2-5; no clear D gene. The CDR3 is 13 amino acids. Germline V gives CDR1 DFQATT, CDR2 SNEGSKA (reference sequence). The V gene lost 0 bases and the J gene lost 7 bases, with 12 bases spanning the gap. The CDR3: CSARDLSLGTQYF. The CDR3 bases are TGCAGTGCTAGAGATCTTAGCTTGGGGACCCAGTACTTC.

The gene calls are TRBV12-3 or TRBV12-4 and TRBJ2-7, with D perhaps TRBD1 (5 bases). Between the trimmed V and J ends, which lost 3 bases and 0 bases, there was a span of 9 bases. This CDR3 is 14 amino acids long. CDR3 loop: CASSFEGDSYEQYF. In nucleotides, the CDR3 is TGTGCCAGCAGTTTCGAAGGGGACTCCTACGAGCAGTACTTC.

There are a few counts of this clonotype. This rearrangement joins TRBV9 to TRBJ2-1; D not certain. This CDR3 comprises 14 residues. Trimming took 0 bases from V and 9 from J, leaving 13 bases between them. Looked up from germline, CDR1 is SGDLS and CDR2 is YYNGEE. The DNA for the CDR3 is TGTGCCAGCAGCGTAGCTGACCCGGGCGGTGAGCAGTTCTTC. Translation: CASSVADPGGEQFF.

This clonotype was recorded a few times. The CDR3 DNA is TGCGCCAGCAGTGAGGGCACCCCCTACGAGCAGTACTTC. It codes for CASSEGTPYEQYF. The rearrangement links TRBV10-1 to TRBJ2-7; D gene uncertain. Looked up from germline, CDR1 is WNHNN and CDR2 is SYGVQD (reference sequence). This CDR3 contains 13 residues. V was pared by 2 bases and J by 2 bases, with 7 bases between.

There are a few counts of this clonotype. The V gene is TRBV4-3, the J gene TRBJ1-4; 8 nucleotides agree with TRBD1. Unmatched junction bases numbered 2, after V lost 4 bases and J lost 1 base. This CDR3 region has 15 residues. The germline V gene has CDR1 LGHNA and CDR2 YSLEER. The CDR3 DNA follows: TGCGCCAGCAGCCTAGGACAGGGAACTAATGAAAAACTGTTTTTT. Translating gives CASSLGQGTNEKLFF.

This clonotype was recorded a few times. The CDR3 loop is CASSFRLAGGVRSIGELFF. The CDR3 DNA follows: TGTGCCAGCAGCTTTCGACTAGCGGGAGGAGTGCGCTCGATCGGGGAGCTGTTTTTT. The chain is built from TRBV11-2 and TRBJ2-2; 13 bases align to TRBD2. Looked up from germline, CDR1 is SGHAT and CDR2 is FQNNGV. The CDR3 contains 19 residues. With V trimmed by 3 bases and J by 7 bases, 14 bases remained unmatched.